One sample yielded the 26 T cell receptor beta chains listed below, sequenced in a study of blood T cell repertoires in COVID-19. Assay used: immunoSEQ multiplex PCR; TCRdb lists only in-frame clones, some missing. The sample contains some 50,000 clones, roughly four fifths of which appear only once. Sequencing was done on a sample of peripheral blood. All receptors come from a man in his forties with acute or convalescent COVID-19.

This clone was seen only once. The V and J genes are TRBV7-8 and TRBJ1-6; a possible D gene is TRBD1 (5 bases). Germline CDR1 SGHVS, CDR2 FQNEAQ. V lost 5 bases to trimming and J lost 7 bases, with 12 bases between them. This CDR3 is built from 14 residues. This CDR3 is CASSPGLQNSPLHF. The CDR3 coding sequence is TGTGCCAGCAGCCCGGGACTGCAGAATTCACCCCTCCACTTT.

The chain links TRBV7-2 to TRBJ2-3; 7 bases align to TRBD2. Germline V gene data show CDR1 as SGHTA and CDR2 as FQGNSA. The CDR3 contains 15 residues. J lost 3 bases, V lost 4 bases, and 7 bases had no gene match. The CDR3 DNA is TGTGCCAGCAGCTCCGTGGGGGGGGTTACAGATACGCAGTATTTT. Protein sequence: CASSSVGGVTDTQYF.

This chain connects TRBV2 to TRBJ2-7; 9 bases align to TRBD1. Germline loops: CDR1 SNHLY, CDR2 FYNNEI. The V and J ends lost 6 bases and 2 bases, in that order; junction bases with no gene match: 2. This CDR3 contains 13 residues. CDR3 loop: CASRGTGTYEQYF. CDR3 nucleotides: TGTGCCAGCAGGGGGACAGGGACCTACGAGCAGTACTTC.

This clone showed up just a few times. The chain is built from TRBV14 and TRBJ2-5, with 10 bases lining up with TRBD2. This CDR3 is 15 amino acids long. The V segment lost 2 bases and the J segment 7 bases; nucleotides outside the gene matches: 7. Germline CDR1 reads SGHDN; CDR2 reads FVKESK. The DNA for the CDR3 is TGTGCCAGCAGCCAATTCGGGACTAGCGTCGGGACCCAGTACTTC. It translates to CASSQFGTSVGTQYF.

The chain combines TRBV19 with TRBJ2-5, with 8 bases matching TRBD2. The CDR3 runs 13 residues. V lost 5 bases to trimming and J lost 4 bases; unmatched junction nucleotides: 3. Germline V gene sequence: CDR1 LNHDA, CDR2 SQIVND (reference sequence). The CDR3 DNA reads TGTGCCAGTAGTTTTACTAGCGGAGAGACCCAGTACTTC. This gives the protein CASSFTSGETQYF.

This sequence joins TRBV2 and TRBJ2-7; 8 nucleotides align to TRBD2. The CDR3 sequence is 15 residues long. After removal of 1 base from V and 0 bases from J, the junction contained 2 bases not matched to a gene. Germline CDR1 and CDR2: SNHLY and FYNNEI. CDR3 nucleotides: TGTGCCAGCAGTGAAGAGCGGGGGAGCTCCTACGAGCAGTACTTC. Translated, it gives CASSEERGSSYEQYF.

The sample holds a few counts of this clone. This chain links TRBV5-1 with TRBJ2-1; D might be TRBD2 (5 bases). The CDR3 loop spans 15 amino acids. Trimming took off 0 bases at V and 0 bases at J, with 7 bases between the two ends. Germline V gene lookup returns CDR1 SGHRS and CDR2 YFSETQ. The CDR3: CASSLGGSSYNEQFF. For the CDR3, the DNA is TGCGCCAGCAGCTTGGGAGGGAGCTCCTACAATGAGCAGTTCTTC.

This sequence joins TRBV19 and TRBJ2-7; 9 bases are shared with TRBD1. Germline trimming cut 4 bases from V and 1 base from J; bases unmatched to any gene: 2. Germline lookup yields CDR1 LNHDA and CDR2 SQIVND (reference sequence). The CDR3 is 14 residues long. The chain's CDR3 is CASSTGTGSYEQYF. The CDR3 bases are TGTGCCAGTAGTACGGGGACAGGGTCCTACGAGCAGTACTTC.

The V call is TRBV2, the J call TRBJ2-3, with a tentative D call TRBD1 (6 bases). The V end was cut by 7 bases, the J end by 2 bases, with 10 bases between. Per germline, CDR1 SNHLY and CDR2 FYNNEI. The CDR3 has 13 residues. CDR3 bases: TGTGCCAGCATGGCAGGGGTCACAGATACGCAGTATTTT. Amino acid sequence: CASMAGVTDTQYF. Using reference TRBV2 and TRBJ2-3 for the parts outside the CDR3, the full variable domain is EPEVTQTPSHQVTQMGQEVILRCVPISNHLYFYWYRQILGQKVEFLVSFYNNEISEKSEIFDDQFSVERPDGSNFTLKIRSTKLEDSAMYFCASMAGVTDTQYFGPGTRLTVL.

This clone was seen a handful of times. The rearrangement joins TRBV28 to TRBJ1-3, with D maybe TRBD1 (6 bases). Germline values: CDR1 MDHEN, CDR2 SYDVKM. CDR3 size: 14 residues. In DNA form, the CDR3 reads TGTGCGGCAGGGGTACCGTTTTCTGGAAACACCATATATTTT. Protein product: CAAGVPFSGNTIYF. The full variable domain, rest sourced from reference TRBV28 and TRBJ1-3, is DVKVTQSSRYLVKRTGEKVFLECVQDMDHENMFWYRQDPGLGLRLIYFSYDVKMKEKGDIPEGYSVSREKKERFSLILESASTNQTSMYLCAAGVPFSGNTIYFGEGSWLTVV.

Comment on this clone: The same CDR3 also results from other DNA sequences found in this sample. This rearrangement joins TRBV20-1 to TRBJ2-7; D perhaps matches TRBD1 (5 bases). Germline values: CDR1 DFQATT, CDR2 SNEGSKA (reference sequence). CDR3 length equals 11 residues. The V end lost 4 bases, the J end lost 5 bases, and 9 bases lay between the germline ends. The CDR3: CSATSGHEQYF. The CDR3, as DNA: TGCAGTGCTACATCAGGGCACGAGCAGTACTTC.

This clone ranks as large. The V call is TRBV11-2, the J call TRBJ2-1, with TRBD1 matching over 9 bases. The CDR3 spans 14 residues. The germline V gene encodes CDR1 SGHAT and CDR2 FQNNGV. With 1 base clipped from V and 7 bases from J, the junction kept 2 bases outside the gene matches. The CDR3 loop reads CASSLGTGENEQFF. CDR3 coding DNA: TGTGCCAGCAGCTTAGGGACAGGGGAAAATGAGCAGTTCTTC.

J is TRBJ1-2 and V is TRBV18; D gene ambiguous. V shed 3 bases and J shed 8 bases, with 13 bases lying between them. There are 13 residues in the CDR3. Germline values: CDR1 KGHSH, CDR2 LQKENI. CDR3 residues: CASSPRHGEGYTF. CDR3 coding DNA: TGTGCCAGCTCACCTCGACACGGGGAAGGCTACACCTTC.

The V gene is TRBV6-5, the J gene TRBJ2-7; TRBD1 aligns across 12 bases. V gave up 4 bases and J gave up 6 bases; unmatched junction bases: 7. CDR1 is MNHEY, CDR2 SVGAGI, per germline. The CDR3 extends over 15 amino acids. The CDR3 sequence is CASSSPGQGASEQYF. The CDR3 nucleotides are TGTGCCAGCAGTTCACCGGGACAGGGGGCATCCGAGCAGTACTTC.

The V gene is TRBV5-1, the J gene TRBJ2-3; 9 bases agree with TRBD2. CDR3 length equals 15 residues. Germline assignment: CDR1 SGHRS and CDR2 YFSETQ. V shed 4 bases and J 1 base; nucleotides not matched to a gene: 4. The CDR3 bases are TGCGCCAGCAGCCCTCCTAGCGGGGGCACAGATACGCAGTATTTT. Encoded protein: CASSPPSGGTDTQYF.

The chain employs TRBV6-2 or TRBV6-3 and TRBJ1-1; D is undetermined. Germline V gene lookup returns CDR1 MNHEY and CDR2 SVGEGT. V was trimmed by 2 bases and J by 8 bases, leaving 15 bases between them. CDR3 size: 14 residues. This chain's CDR3 is CASSYVMGGLEAFF. Written as DNA, the CDR3 is TGTGCCAGCAGTTACGTCATGGGTGGGCTGGAAGCTTTCTTT.

The chain's CDR3 is CASSLRVRTYGYTF. Here the CDR3 DNA reads TGTGCCAGCAGCTTGCGGGTCAGAACCTATGGCTACACCTTC. The chain has TRBV5-6 and TRBJ1-2, with D unclear. CDR1 is SGHDT, CDR2 YYEEEE, per germline. The CDR3 has 14 residues. Trimming left V 1 base short and J 4 bases short, with 11 bases between.

This clone was observed a few times. The junction shows a germline mismatch at one end, possibly a read error. This chain uses TRBV9 with TRBJ1-2, with TRBD1 identical over 7 bases. The germline gives CDR1 SGDLS, CDR2 YYNGEE. The CDR3 covers 13 residues. The CDR3 region is CASSVGGQPYSSF. DNA for the CDR3: TGTGCCAGCAGCGTAGGGGGACAGCCATATTCCTCGTTC.

This clone occurred a few times. V and J are TRBV5-6 and TRBJ1-5, with D unresolved. The CDR3 sequence is 16 residues long. V dropped 3 bases and J dropped 4 bases, with 17 bases sitting between them. Germline loops: CDR1 SGHDT, CDR2 YYEEEE. The CDR3 DNA is TGTGCCAGCAGCTCCTCCCACGTCCTACAGAATCAGCCCCAGCATTTT. The encoded protein is CASSSSHVLQNQPQHF.

This chain joins TRBV2 and TRBJ1-2; D is unclear. Germline CDR1 is SNHLY and CDR2 is FYNNEI. Deletions cut 8 bases from V and 8 bases from J, with 15 bases between. The CDR3 extends over 12 amino acids. CDR3 nucleotides: TGTGCCAGCGTTACCATTCGGGAGGGCTACACCTTC. Translating it yields CASVTIREGYTF.

The V call is TRBV4-2, the J call TRBJ2-7, with TRBD2 identical over 9 bases. This CDR3 comprises 15 residues. Trimming cost V 0 bases and J 1 base; bases outside gene matches: 1. The germline CDR1 and CDR2 sequences are LGHNA and YNFKEQ. CDR3 residues: CASSQELAGSYEQYF. For the CDR3, the DNA is TGTGCCAGCAGCCAAGAACTAGCGGGTTCCTACGAGCAGTACTTC.

The CDR3 loop reads CASSFGQGLGYTF. The CDR3 DNA sequence: TGTGCCAGCAGTTTTGGACAGGGTCTTGGCTACACCTTC. This rearrangement joins TRBV12-3 or TRBV12-4 to TRBJ1-2; 8 positions agree with TRBD1. The CDR3 length is 13 residues. Trimming took 3 bases from V and 7 from J; bases not matched to a gene: 4.

The V and J genes are TRBV27 and TRBJ1-5; 7 nucleotides align to TRBD1. The CDR3 loop spans 14 amino acids. Germline lookup yields CDR1 MNHEY and CDR2 SMNVEV (reference sequence). After removal of 4 bases from V and 6 bases from J, the junction contained 6 bases not matched to a gene. The chain's CDR3 is CASSSRTGFQPQHF. In nucleotides, the CDR3 is TGTGCCAGCAGTTCGCGGACAGGTTTTCAGCCCCAGCATTTT.

V is TRBV6-2 or TRBV6-3 and J is TRBJ1-5, with 7 bases lining up with TRBD1. CDR3 length: 16 residues. The V gene's germline CDR1 is MNHEY and CDR2 SVGEGT. V lost 5 bases to trimming and J lost 7 bases; unmatched junction nucleotides: 14. The chain's CDR3 is CASSPIETGYMQPQHF. The CDR3 DNA reads as TGTGCCAGCAGTCCGATAGAGACAGGGTACATGCAGCCCCAGCATTTT.

This chain uses TRBV10-1 with TRBJ2-5; D possibly corresponds to TRBD1 (6 bases). Germline CDR1 reads WNHNN; CDR2 reads SYGVQD (reference sequence). The V end lost 10 bases, the J end lost 2 bases, and 14 bases lay between the germline ends. The CDR3 is 13 residues long. The CDR3 protein is CATSRDIQETQYF. The CDR3, as DNA: TGCGCCACAAGCCGGGACATTCAAGAGACCCAGTACTTC.

This clone was observed a single time. The CDR3 region is CASSEWIANTEAFF. CDR3 bases: TGCGCCAGCAGTGAGTGGATAGCCAACACTGAAGCTTTCTTT. This chain uses TRBV10-2 with TRBJ1-1, with unresolved D. There are 14 residues in the CDR3. V shed 1 base and J shed 2 bases, with 8 bases lying between them. The germline V gene has CDR1 WSHSY and CDR2 SAAADI.